Shown below are 32 T cell receptor beta chains from a single sample sequenced in a study of vaccination and CD4 T cells after COVID-19. Sample treatment: roughly 11-day PBMC culture with coronavirus spike peptide pools or control peptides (ViraFEST assay). For these TCRs, the target antigens are not known. With the Oncomine TCR Beta short-read assay, DNA from cultured CD4+ T cells was sequenced. MiXCR was run by TCRdb on the PCR reads, yielding one entry per CDR3 protein. The sample records 10,000 or so distinct CDR3 sequences, around 41% being singletons. The starting material was CD4+ T cells from blood, cultured in vitro, obtained after SARS-CoV-2 vaccination. These receptor sequences come from a human donor who had recovered from COVID-19.

This chain uses TRBV24-1 with TRBJ2-1; 7 bases align to TRBD2. V gave up 6 bases and J gave up 1 base; unmatched junction bases: 2. Germline CDR1 and CDR2: KGHDR and SFDVKD. CDR3 size: 14 residues. CDR3 in DNA: TGTGCCACCAGTACTAGCGTGTCCTACAATGAGCAGTTCTTC. Protein sequence: CATSTSVSYNEQFF.

Notes on this clonotype: One end of the junction fails to match germline, which may point to a read error. The genes are TRBV7-2 and TRBJ2-3, with 10 bases lining up with TRBD2. CDR1 and CDR2 from the germline V gene are SGHTA and FQGNSA. This CDR3 comprises 15 residues. In DNA form, the CDR3 reads TGTGCCGGCAGCTTAGCGGGGGGCGTCACAGATACGCAGTATTTT. This gives the protein CAGSLAGGVTDTQYF.

The chain couples TRBV7-9 to TRBJ1-1, with unresolved D. Germline CDR1 reads SEHNR; CDR2 reads FQNEAQ (reference sequence). The CDR3 sequence is 13 residues long. The ends were cut back, 2 bases at V and 0 bases at J, with 4 bases in the middle. CDR3 amino acids: CASSLRLNTEAFF. In nucleotides, the CDR3 is TGTGCCAGCAGCTTACGCCTGAACACTGAAGCTTTCTTT.

The V call is TRBV7-2, the J call TRBJ1-6; D ambiguous. Looked up from germline, CDR1 is SGHTA and CDR2 is FQGNSA. This CDR3 region has 14 residues. V was pared by 0 bases and J by 6 bases, with 6 bases between. CDR3 bases: TGTGCCAGCAGCTTAGCGGACGGTAATTCACCCCTCCACTTT. Protein sequence: CASSLADGNSPLHF.

The chain joins TRBV6-1 to TRBJ2-1, with TRBD1 matching over 11 bases. Germline CDR1 is MNHNS and CDR2 is SASEGT. CDR3 length equals 15 residues. The junction had 5 bases not matched to a gene; V was cut back by 5 bases and J by 5 bases. CDR3 sequence reads: CASSPRDRGNNEQFF. The CDR3, as DNA: TGTGCCAGCAGTCCCCGGGACAGGGGGAACAATGAGCAGTTCTTC.

There are a few counts of this clonotype. V and J are TRBV7-2 and TRBJ1-1; the D gene is possibly TRBD1 (6 bases). The CDR3 extends over 15 amino acids. V lost 3 bases, J lost 0 bases, and 11 bases lay in between. Per germline, CDR1 SGHTA and CDR2 FQGNSA. The DNA for the CDR3 is TGTGCCAGCAGCTTCCAACAGGGCCTGAACACTGAAGCTTTCTTT. Translation gives CASSFQQGLNTEAFF.

V is TRBV18 and J is TRBJ1-1; D is unresolved. This CDR3 is 13 amino acids long. Germline V gives CDR1 KGHSH, CDR2 LQKENI. The V end lost 3 bases, the J end lost 2 bases, and 7 bases lay between the germline ends. The CDR3 nucleotides read TGTGCCAGCTCACCGCTAATCAACACTGAAGCTTTCTTT. Protein: CASSPLINTEAFF.

The chain recombines TRBV20-1 with TRBJ1-3; unclear D gene. With 1 base removed from V and 1 base from J, the gap between germline ends came to 2 bases. Per germline, CDR1 DFQATT and CDR2 SNEGSKA (reference sequence). CDR3 length: 12 residues. The CDR3 DNA follows: TGCAGTGCTAGAGGGTCTGGAAACACCATATATTTT. As protein: CSARGSGNTIYF.

J is TRBJ2-1 and V is TRBV11-3, with 8 bases lining up with TRBD2. V shed 1 base and J 5 bases; nucleotides not matched to a gene: 4. The CDR3 spans 15 residues. Germline CDR1 and CDR2: SGHNT and YENEEA. As DNA, the CDR3 is TGTGCCAGCAGCTTAGCCGGGGGGGGGAACAATGAGCAGTTCTTC. Residues: CASSLAGGGNNEQFF.

The chain is built from TRBV6-2 or TRBV6-3 and TRBJ2-1, with 7 bases aligning to TRBD2. The V and J ends lost 6 bases and 5 bases, in that order; junction bases with no gene match: 10. This CDR3 contains 15 residues. Per the germline V gene, CDR1 is MNHEY and CDR2 is SVGEGT. In DNA form, the CDR3 reads TGTGCCAGCAGCCGGGACTACGTCATGAACAATGAGCAGTTCTTC. It specifies CASSRDYVMNNEQFF.

This clonotype showed up just a few times. V is TRBV19 and J is TRBJ1-2; the match to TRBD1 covers 9 bases. With 7 bases clipped from V and 5 bases from J, the junction kept 11 bases outside the gene matches. Per germline, CDR1 LNHDA and CDR2 SQIVND (reference sequence). The length of the CDR3 is 15 residues. DNA of the CDR3: TGTGCCAGTACTGATCCGGGACAGGGACTTTATGGCTACACCTTC. This sequence encodes CASTDPGQGLYGYTF.

This clonotype was seen more than once but under ten times. The chain uses TRBV7-7 and TRBJ2-3, with D unresolved. V was trimmed by 1 base and J by 1 base, leaving 12 bases between them. Per germline, CDR1 SSHAT and CDR2 FNYEAQ (reference sequence). The CDR3 contains 16 residues. CDR3: CASSLGQASGTDTQYF. The CDR3, as DNA: TGTGCCAGCAGCTTAGGGCAGGCCTCAGGCACAGATACGCAGTATTTT.

V and J are TRBV19 and TRBJ2-1, with TRBD2 matching over 7 bases. The germline gives CDR1 LNHDA, CDR2 SQIVND (reference sequence). This CDR3 comprises 11 residues. Losses at the gene ends were 7 bases for V and 9 bases for J; bases not matched to a gene: 3. The CDR3 DNA follows: TGTGCCAGTAAAGGGACTATTGAGCAGTTCTTC. The encoded protein is CASKGTIEQFF.

This clonotype came up a few times. The CDR3 here is CASSPWGTEAFF. CDR3 nucleotide sequence: TGTGCCAGCAGCCCGTGGGGTACTGAAGCTTTCTTT. The rearrangement uses TRBV7-2 and TRBJ1-1; D remains unclear. V lost 5 bases and J 5 bases, leaving 9 bases between the germline ends. This CDR3 region has 12 residues. Germline CDR1 is SGHTA and CDR2 is FQGNSA. The full variable domain, rest sourced from reference TRBV7-2 and TRBJ1-1, is GAGVSQSPSNKVTEKGKDVELRCDPISGHTALYWYRQSLGQGLEFLIYFQGNSAPDKSGLPSDRFSAERTGGSVSTLTIQRTQQEDSAVYLCASSPWGTEAFFGQGTRLTVV.

The rearrangement joins TRBV20-1 to TRBJ2-7; TRBD2 aligns across 7 bases. This CDR3 contains 12 residues. Per the germline V gene, CDR1 is DFQATT and CDR2 is SNEGSKA (reference sequence). In nucleotides, the CDR3 is TGCAGCGTTTGGACTAGAAACTACGAGCAGTACTTC. It translates to CSVWTRNYEQYF.

The V and J genes are TRBV6-5 and TRBJ2-2, with D possibly TRBD2 on 6 matching bases. Germline values: CDR1 MNHEY, CDR2 SVGAGI. The CDR3 spans 14 residues. The ends were cut back, 0 bases at V and 7 bases at J, with 9 bases in the middle. The CDR3 sequence: CASSYSGRGGELFF. DNA of the CDR3: TGTGCCAGCAGTTACTCCGGGAGAGGCGGGGAGCTGTTTTTT.

V gene TRBV5-1 combines with J gene TRBJ2-1; D gene ambiguous. V was cut by 0 bases and J by 7 bases, with 11 bases left in between. Looked up from germline, CDR1 is SGHRS and CDR2 is YFSETQ. The CDR3 extends over 14 amino acids. CDR3 nucleotides: TGCGCCAGCAGCTTGGCCTCCGTCTTGAATGAGCAGTTCTTC. Translation: CASSLASVLNEQFF.

This clonotype came up a few times. This chain joins TRBV20-1 and TRBJ1-6; possible D gene TRBD1, 6 bases. This CDR3 is 15 amino acids long. Germline-derived CDR1 and CDR2 are DFQATT and SNEGSKA (reference sequence). V shed 6 bases and J shed 7 bases, with 19 bases lying between them. The CDR3 protein is CSAPTSGQSNSPLHF. The CDR3 DNA is TGCAGTGCCCCGACTTCCGGACAGTCAAATTCACCCCTCCACTTT.

Sample share makes this clonotype large (0.1 to 1%). The rearrangement joins TRBV6-1 to TRBJ1-1; D gene ambiguous. Germline-derived CDR1 and CDR2 are MNHNS and SASEGT. V lost 6 bases, J lost 1 base, and 18 bases lay in between. The CDR3 covers 16 residues. Here the CDR3 reads CASSPVGPAGNTEAFF. In DNA form, the CDR3 reads TGTGCCAGCAGCCCGGTCGGTCCCGCGGGGAACACTGAAGCTTTCTTT.

The rearrangement links TRBV6-1 to TRBJ2-2; D possibly corresponds to TRBD2 (6 bases). Between the trimmed V and J ends, which lost 11 bases and 0 bases, there was a span of 7 bases. CDR1 and CDR2 from the germline V gene are MNHNS and SASEGT. The CDR3 totals 12 residues. The chain's CDR3 is CAGGSNTGELFF. DNA of the CDR3: TGTGCCGGGGGGTCGAACACCGGGGAGCTGTTTTTT.

This clonotype was observed a handful of times. The V gene is TRBV11-3, the J gene TRBJ2-7; D gene ambiguous. V lost 5 bases to trimming and J lost 9 bases, with 14 bases between them. Germline lookup yields CDR1 SGHNT and CDR2 YENEEA. The CDR3 length is 12 residues. The CDR3 region has the DNA TGTGCCAGCAGCCAGAGTTCGGCACTGCAGTACTTC. Its translation is CASSQSSALQYF. The complete variable domain, with remaining parts taken from reference TRBV11-3 and TRBJ2-7, reads EAGVVQSPRYKIIEKKQPVAFWCNPISGHNTLYWYLQNLGQGPELLIRYENEEAVDDSQLPKDRFSAERLKGVDSTLKIQPAELGDSAVYLCASSQSSALQYFGPGTRLTVT.

A few counts support this clonotype. At one boundary the junction diverges from the germline segment, which might be a read error. The chain combines TRBV7-3 with TRBJ2-1; D is perhaps TRBD1 or TRBD2 (5 bases each). CDR3 length equals 11 residues. CDR1 is SGHTA and CDR2 is FQGTGA in the germline V gene. CDR3 protein: CASSLPGPLIF. The CDR3 DNA is TGTGCCAGCAGCCTTCCGGGGCCCCTCATCTTC.

The V gene is TRBV12-3 or TRBV12-4, the J gene TRBJ1-5; D gene unclear. Trimming pared 3 bases from V and 6 bases from J, leaving 9 bases between. CDR3 length equals 13 residues. The CDR3 region is CASSFRPSQPQHF. The CDR3 bases are TGTGCCAGCAGTTTCCGCCCTAGTCAGCCCCAGCATTTT.

This clonotype was detected only a few times. This chain joins TRBV19 and TRBJ1-2; 9 bases align to TRBD1. The CDR3 runs to 18 residues. Germline V CDR1 and CDR2: LNHDA, SQIVND (reference sequence). V dropped 4 bases and J dropped 8; count of bases not matched to a gene: 20. The CDR3 nucleotides are TGTGCCAGTAGTACGTCGCCGGGACAGGGAATTGGAGTAGGCGGCTACACCTTC. It is translated as CASSTSPGQGIGVGGYTF.

The rearrangement uses TRBV15 and TRBJ1-5, with D maybe TRBD1 (6 bases). With 3 bases removed from V and 7 bases from J, the gap between germline ends came to 16 bases. There are 15 residues in the CDR3. Germline V gene sequence: CDR1 LNHNV, CDR2 YYDKDF (reference sequence). In DNA, the CDR3 is TGTGCCACCAGCAGGGACGGCGGGGGGCAACAGCCCCAGCATTTT. Translation gives CATSRDGGGQQPQHF.

Relative to its sample, this clonotype is medium-sized. The V gene is TRBV28, the J gene TRBJ2-7, with 8 nucleotides matching TRBD1. The CDR3 is 16 residues long. Germline V lookup: CDR1 MDHEN, CDR2 SYDVKM. With V trimmed by 6 bases and J by 7 bases, 17 bases remained unmatched. As DNA, the CDR3 is TGTGCCAGCAGCCCTCCCCCCGGCAGGGGGCGGGTAGAGCAGTACTTC. Encoded protein: CASSPPPGRGRVEQYF.

The chain links TRBV6-5 to TRBJ2-5; no clear D. This CDR3 is 13 amino acids long. Trimming pared 2 bases from V and 10 bases from J, leaving 14 bases between. Germline V gene lookup returns CDR1 MNHEY and CDR2 SVGAGI. The CDR3 DNA reads TGTGCCAGCAGTTACAAAAGGACGGAGCGCCAGTACTTC. It yields the protein CASSYKRTERQYF.

Here the CDR3 reads CASGGLQGLYTDTQYF. CDR3 DNA: TGTGCCAGCGGGGGACTACAGGGCCTTTACACAGATACGCAGTATTTT. The V gene is TRBV27, the J gene TRBJ2-3, with a possible D match to TRBD2 (7 bases). V lost 8 bases and J 2 bases, leaving 20 bases between the germline ends. This CDR3 contains 16 residues. Germline CDR1 is MNHEY and CDR2 is SMNVEV (reference sequence).

The rearrangement links TRBV7-2 to TRBJ1-1; 8 bases are a match to TRBD1. The germline V gene has CDR1 SGHTA and CDR2 FQGNSA. There are 16 residues in the CDR3. Trimming cost V 5 bases and J 11 bases; bases outside gene matches: 19. The DNA of the CDR3 is TGTGCCAGCAGCCCACGGGGAGGGACAGGAAAGTTTGCGGCTTTCTTT. Amino acid sequence: CASSPRGGTGKFAAFF.

J is TRBJ1-5 and V is TRBV6-2 or TRBV6-3; D is undetermined. Trimming shortened V by 6 bases and J by 0 bases, and 15 bases separated the two germline ends. Germline CDR1 and CDR2: MNHEY and SVGEGT. This CDR3 is built from 16 residues. The CDR3 DNA follows: TGTGCCAGCAGCACCCTGAATGTAAATAGCAATCAGCCCCAGCATTTT. The encoded protein is CASSTLNVNSNQPQHF.

This clonotype was seen a few times. The rearrangement uses TRBV7-9 and TRBJ2-7; 9 bases line up with TRBD2. The junction had 5 bases not matched to a gene; V was cut back by 4 bases and J by 4 bases. The germline V gene encodes CDR1 SEHNR and CDR2 FQNEAQ (reference sequence). This CDR3 is 14 amino acids long. Here the CDR3 reads CASSSGLAAYEQYF. The CDR3 nucleotides read TGTGCCAGCAGCTCGGGACTAGCTGCTTACGAGCAGTACTTC.

This clonotype has just a few counts. The chain joins TRBV19 to TRBJ2-7, with TRBD1 as a possible D gene (6 bases). Germline lookup yields CDR1 LNHDA and CDR2 SQIVND (reference sequence). Trimming stripped 5 bases from V and 1 base from J, with 18 bases between. The CDR3 contains 16 residues. The CDR3 here is CASSWGWGPTSYEQYF. Here the CDR3 DNA reads TGTGCCAGTAGTTGGGGTTGGGGGCCGACGTCCTACGAGCAGTACTTC.